The rows below give T cell receptor beta chains drawn from one sample of a study of blood T cell repertoires in COVID-19. Clones were read by immunoSEQ multiplex PCR, and TCRdb kept only the in-frame ones, dropping some. The sample holds 110,000 or so clones, roughly 89% seen once. Sequenced sample: peripheral blood. The source is a human donor with acute or convalescent COVID-19. The donor label of this sample is uncertain. Each CDR3 is given with its conserved first and last residue. Fields, in order: J gene, D gene, CDR3 length, clone size, V gene, CDR3 protein, CDR3 DNA. The D gene is left open where the match is weak. Only part of the rows carry a size: once, few, many, or a class if the clone is expanded.

J: TRBJ2-2; D: NA; length: 14; size: NA; V: TRBV10-3; CDR3: CAISAGTRKEGLFF; DNA: TGTGCCATCAGTGCCGGGACTCGTAAGGAGGGGCTGTTTTTT
J: TRBJ1-1; D: TRBD1; length: 16; size: NA; V: TRBV7-9; CDR3: CASSRDVGQGGTEAFF; DNA: TGTGCCAGCAGCCGGGATGTCGGACAGGGGGGCACTGAAGCTTTCTTT
J: TRBJ1-4; D: NA; length: 17; size: NA; V: TRBV11-2; CDR3: CASSLGSGFNAYEKLFF; DNA: TGTGCCAGCAGCTTAGGGTCAGGGTTCAACGCGTATGAAAAACTGTTTTTT
J: TRBJ2-7; D: TRBD1; length: 16; size: NA; V: TRBV7-2; CDR3: CASSLVPGTGSEEQYF; DNA: TGTGCCAGCAGCTTAGTGCCCGGGACAGGGAGCGAAGAGCAGTACTTC
J: TRBJ1-2; D: TRBD1; length: 13; size: NA; V: TRBV6-4; CDR3: CASSGDRGYGYTF; DNA: TGTGCCAGCAGTGGGGACAGGGGCTATGGCTACACCTTC
J: TRBJ2-3; D: NA; length: 15; size: NA; V: TRBV6-2/TRBV6-3; CDR3: CASSPPGLSTDTQYF; DNA: TGTGCCAGCAGCCCGCCGGGACTCAGCACAGATACGCAGTATTTT
J: TRBJ1-6; D: TRBD1; length: 16; size: NA; V: TRBV27; CDR3: CASSPLPGQGNSPLHF; DNA: TGTGCCAGCAGTCCCCTACCGGGACAGGGAAATTCACCCCTCCACTTT
J: TRBJ2-5; D: NA; length: 14; size: NA; V: TRBV16; CDR3: CASSQWQGPETQYF; DNA: TGTGCCAGCAGCCAATGGCAGGGTCCAGAGACCCAGTACTTC
J: TRBJ1-1; D: TRBD1; length: 14; size: NA; V: TRBV4-2; CDR3: CASSRQGEGTEAFF; DNA: TGTGCCAGCAGCCGACAGGGGGAAGGGACTGAAGCTTTCTTT
J: TRBJ2-7; D: NA; length: 12; size: NA; V: TRBV7-9; CDR3: CASSQISYEQYF; DNA: TGTGCCAGCAGCCAAATCTCCTACGAGCAGTACTTC
J: TRBJ1-6; D: NA; length: 15; size: NA; V: TRBV6-6; CDR3: CASSSLRGGDSPLHF; DNA: TGTGCCAGTTCTTCTTTACGCGGGGGGGATTCACCCCTCCACTTT
J: TRBJ2-7; D: TRBD2; length: 15; size: NA; V: TRBV7-2; CDR3: CASSFWAGESYEQYF; DNA: TGTGCCAGCAGCTTTTGGGCGGGGGAATCCTACGAGCAGTACTTC
J: TRBJ1-1; D: NA; length: 15; size: NA; V: TRBV6-5; CDR3: CASSYFARVGAEAFF; DNA: TGTGCCAGCAGTTACTTTGCCAGGGTAGGTGCTGAAGCTTTCTTT
J: TRBJ1-4; D: TRBD1; length: 14; size: NA; V: TRBV5-6; CDR3: CASSLTGVDEKLFF; DNA: TGTGCCAGCAGCTTGACAGGGGTGGATGAAAAACTGTTTTTT
J: TRBJ1-1; D: NA; length: 14; size: NA; V: TRBV25-1; CDR3: CASSGGTLWTEAFF; DNA: TGTGCCAGCAGTGGCGGGACGTTGTGGACTGAAGCTTTCTTT
J: TRBJ2-3; D: TRBD2; length: 14; size: NA; V: TRBV27; CDR3: CASSRAGATDTQYF; DNA: TGTGCCAGCAGTCGAGCGGGAGCCACAGATACGCAGTATTTT
J: TRBJ1-6; D: NA; length: 13; size: NA; V: TRBV27; CDR3: CASSRQGWSPLHF; DNA: TGTGCCAGCAGTCGGCAGGGGTGGTCACCCCTCCACTTT
J: TRBJ1-5; D: TRBD1; length: 15; size: NA; V: TRBV5-8; CDR3: CASSRGQVVGQPQHF; DNA: TGTGCCAGCAGCAGGGGACAGGTCGTCGGTCAGCCCCAGCATTTT
J: TRBJ1-2; D: TRBD1; length: 16; size: NA; V: TRBV4-3; CDR3: CASSSRPGQGARGYTF; DNA: TGCGCCAGCAGCAGTCGCCCGGGACAGGGGGCGCGTGGCTACACCTTC
J: TRBJ2-3; D: NA; length: 15; size: NA; V: TRBV4-2; CDR3: CASSQVGGSVDTQYF; DNA: TGTGCCAGCAGCCAAGTAGGTGGGAGCGTAGATACGCAGTATTTT
J: TRBJ2-1; D: TRBD2; length: 17; size: once; V: TRBV28; CDR3: CASRHLLAGPAYNEQFF; DNA: TGTGCCAGCAGACATCTCCTAGCGGGGCCCGCCTACAATGAGCAGTTCTTC
J: TRBJ2-1; D: TRBD2; length: 14; size: NA; V: TRBV28; CDR3: CASRPGGGRYEQFF; DNA: TGTGCCAGCAGACCTGGCGGGGGAAGGTATGAGCAGTTCTTC
J: TRBJ2-7; D: TRBD1; length: 16; size: NA; V: TRBV27; CDR3: CASSQNRDSFIYEQYF; DNA: TGTGCCAGCAGTCAAAACCGGGACAGCTTTATCTACGAGCAGTACTTC
J: TRBJ1-6; D: TRBD1; length: 16; size: NA; V: TRBV6-5; CDR3: CASSYGGTAINSPLHF; DNA: TGTGCCAGCAGTTACGGGGGGACAGCAATTAATTCACCCCTCCACTTT
J: TRBJ1-2; D: NA; length: 15; size: NA; V: TRBV9; CDR3: CASSVAAAGNYGYTF; DNA: TGTGCCAGCAGCGTAGCGGCGGCGGGGAACTATGGCTACACCTTC
J: TRBJ2-5; D: NA; length: 13; size: NA; V: TRBV2; CDR3: CASSGSVQETQYF; DNA: TGTGCCAGCAGTGGGAGCGTACAAGAGACCCAGTACTTC
J: TRBJ2-7; D: TRBD2; length: 17; size: NA; V: TRBV7-2; CDR3: CASSFISGRAPPYEQYF; DNA: TGTGCCAGCAGCTTTATTAGCGGGAGGGCCCCCCCCTACGAGCAGTACTTC
J: TRBJ1-1; D: NA; length: 12; size: NA; V: TRBV29-1; CDR3: CSVEQGNTEAFF; DNA: TGCAGCGTTGAACAGGGGAACACTGAAGCTTTCTTT
J: TRBJ2-3; D: NA; length: 15; size: once; V: TRBV18; CDR3: CASSPRDSSTDTQYF; DNA: TGTGCCAGCTCACCGCGGGACAGTAGCACAGATACGCAGTATTTT
J: TRBJ1-3; D: NA; length: 12; size: NA; V: TRBV29-1; CDR3: CSVDTGGNTIYF; DNA: TGCAGCGTCGACACAGGCGGAAACACCATATATTTT
J: TRBJ2-7; D: TRBD2; length: 16; size: NA; V: TRBV10-1; CDR3: CARWVKASGSWHEQYF; DNA: TGCGCCAGGTGGGTTAAGGCTAGCGGGAGTTGGCACGAGCAGTACTTC
J: TRBJ2-7; D: NA; length: 14; size: once; V: TRBV3-1/TRBV3-2; CDR3: CASSQQGTSYEQYF; DNA: TGTGCCAGCAGCCAACAGGGGACCTCCTACGAGCAGTACTTC
J: TRBJ1-2; D: TRBD1; length: 16; size: NA; V: TRBV19; CDR3: CASIPGNRGQSYGYTF; DNA: TGTGCCAGTATCCCTGGAAACAGGGGGCAGAGCTATGGCTACACCTTC
J: TRBJ1-5; D: TRBD1; length: 18; size: NA; V: TRBV6-6; CDR3: CASSRPKIQGYSNQPQHF; DNA: TGTGCCAGCAGTCGACCGAAAATACAGGGGTATAGCAATCAGCCCCAGCATTTT
J: TRBJ1-2; D: NA; length: 15; size: NA; V: TRBV6-5; CDR3: CASSYSMGSFYGYTF; DNA: TGTGCCAGCAGTTACTCGATGGGCAGTTTCTATGGCTACACCTTC
J: TRBJ1-2; D: NA; length: 13; size: NA; V: TRBV29-1; CDR3: CSVNRDSYYGYTF; DNA: TGCAGCGTGAACCGGGACTCCTACTATGGCTACACCTTC
J: TRBJ2-7; D: TRBD2; length: 16; size: NA; V: TRBV5-4; CDR3: CASSTYRTSGNYEQYF; DNA: TGTGCCAGCAGCACATACCGGACTAGCGGGAACTACGAGCAGTACTTC
J: TRBJ1-4; D: NA; length: 17; size: NA; V: TRBV11-3; CDR3: CASSLDHPGLTNEKLFF; DNA: TGTGCCAGCAGCTTAGATCACCCCGGACTAACTAATGAAAAACTGTTTTTT
J: TRBJ2-2; D: NA; length: 15; size: NA; V: TRBV7-9; CDR3: CASSLVGAATGELFF; DNA: TGTGCCAGCAGCTTGGTCGGCGCGGCCACCGGGGAGCTGTTTTTT
J: TRBJ2-2; D: TRBD2; length: 12; size: NA; V: TRBV6-5; CDR3: CASTAGGGELFF; DNA: TGTGCCAGCACGGCGGGGGGCGGGGAGCTGTTTTTT
J: TRBJ1-1; D: NA; length: 14; size: NA; V: TRBV5-1; CDR3: CASTSQGMNTEAFF; DNA: TGCGCCAGTACCAGTCAGGGGATGAACACTGAAGCTTTCTTT
J: TRBJ1-2; D: NA; length: 14; size: NA; V: TRBV2; CDR3: CASSENRVGYGYTF; DNA: TGTGCCAGCAGTGAAAACAGGGTGGGCTATGGCTACACCTTC
J: TRBJ1-2; D: TRBD1; length: 13; size: NA; V: TRBV30; CDR3: CAWSEGTGEGYTF; DNA: TGTGCCTGGAGTGAAGGGACAGGGGAGGGCTACACCTTC
J: TRBJ2-2; D: NA; length: 13; size: NA; V: TRBV21-1; CDR3: CARNRGRPGELFF; DNA: TGTGCCAGAAACAGGGGAAGGCCCGGGGAGCTGTTTTTT